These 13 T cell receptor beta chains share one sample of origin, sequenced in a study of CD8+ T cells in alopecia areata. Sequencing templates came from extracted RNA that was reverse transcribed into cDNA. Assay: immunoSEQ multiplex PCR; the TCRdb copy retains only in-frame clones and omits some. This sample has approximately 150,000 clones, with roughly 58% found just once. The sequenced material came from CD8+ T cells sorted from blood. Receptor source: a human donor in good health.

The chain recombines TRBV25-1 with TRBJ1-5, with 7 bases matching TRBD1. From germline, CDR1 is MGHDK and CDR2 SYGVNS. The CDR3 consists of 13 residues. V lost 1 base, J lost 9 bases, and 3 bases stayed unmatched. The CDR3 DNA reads TGTGCCAGCAGTGAATTCCAGGGGGGGCCCCAGCATTTT. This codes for CASSEFQGGPQHF.

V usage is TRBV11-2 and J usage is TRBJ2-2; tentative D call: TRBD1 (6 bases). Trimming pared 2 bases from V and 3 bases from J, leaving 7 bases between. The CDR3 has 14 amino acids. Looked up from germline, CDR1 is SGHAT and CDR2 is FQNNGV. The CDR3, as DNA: TGTGCCAGCAGCTTACACAGGGACACCGGGGAGCTGTTTTTT. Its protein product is CASSLHRDTGELFF.

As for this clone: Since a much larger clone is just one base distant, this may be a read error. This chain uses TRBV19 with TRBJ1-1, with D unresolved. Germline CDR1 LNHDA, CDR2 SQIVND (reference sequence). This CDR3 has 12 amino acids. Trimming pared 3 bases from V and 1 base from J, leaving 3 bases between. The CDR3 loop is CASSMGNTEAFF. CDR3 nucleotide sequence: TGTGCCAGTAGTATGGGGAACACTGAAGCTTTCTTT.

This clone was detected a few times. The CDR3 DNA follows: TGCAGCGTTTTCCGGGACGGGGCCAACGTCCTGACTTTC. It translates to CSVFRDGANVLTF. J is TRBJ2-6 and V is TRBV29-1, with D possibly called TRBD1 or TRBD2 (5 bases each). Germline V gene sequence: CDR1 SQVTM, CDR2 ANQGSEA. The CDR3 contains 13 residues. V was shortened by 5 bases and J by 4 bases, with 9 bases between the two germline ends.

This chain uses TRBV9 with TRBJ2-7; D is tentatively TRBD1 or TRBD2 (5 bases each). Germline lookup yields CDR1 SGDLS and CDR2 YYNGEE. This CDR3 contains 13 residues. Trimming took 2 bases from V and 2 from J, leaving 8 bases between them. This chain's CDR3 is CASSVGETYEQYF. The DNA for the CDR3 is TGTGCCAGCAGCGTGGGGGAAACCTACGAGCAGTACTTC.

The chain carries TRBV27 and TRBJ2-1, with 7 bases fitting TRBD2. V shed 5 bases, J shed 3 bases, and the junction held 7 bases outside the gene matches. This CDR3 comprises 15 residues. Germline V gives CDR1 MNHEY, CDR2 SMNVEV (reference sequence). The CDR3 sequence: CASSRAAGLYNEQFF. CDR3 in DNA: TGTGCCAGCAGTCGTGCAGCGGGACTCTACAATGAGCAGTTCTTC.

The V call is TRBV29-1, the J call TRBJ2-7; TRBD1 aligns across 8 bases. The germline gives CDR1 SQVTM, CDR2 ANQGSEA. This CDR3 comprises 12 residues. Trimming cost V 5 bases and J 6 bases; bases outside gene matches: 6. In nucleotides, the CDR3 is TGCAGCGTTCAGGACAGGGTATTCGAGCAGTACTTC. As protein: CSVQDRVFEQYF.

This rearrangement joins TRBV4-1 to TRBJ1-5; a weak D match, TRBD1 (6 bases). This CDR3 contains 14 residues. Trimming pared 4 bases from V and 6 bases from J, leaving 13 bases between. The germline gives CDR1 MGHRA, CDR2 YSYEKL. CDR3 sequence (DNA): TGCGCCAGCAGCCTTCTAGGGGGGGCTCAGCCCCAGCATTTT. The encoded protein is CASSLLGGAQPQHF.

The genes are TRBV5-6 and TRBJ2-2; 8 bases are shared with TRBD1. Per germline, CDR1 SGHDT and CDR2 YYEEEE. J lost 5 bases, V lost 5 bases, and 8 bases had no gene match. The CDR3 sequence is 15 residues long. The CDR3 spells CASRFGTGHTGELFF. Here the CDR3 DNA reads TGTGCCAGCAGGTTCGGGACAGGACATACCGGGGAGCTGTTTTTT. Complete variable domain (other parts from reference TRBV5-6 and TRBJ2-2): DAGVTQSPTHLIKTRGQQVTLRCSPKSGHDTVSWYQQALGQGPQFIFQYYEEEERQRGNFPDRFSGHQFPNYSSELNVNALLLGDSALYLCASRFGTGHTGELFFGEGSRLTVL.

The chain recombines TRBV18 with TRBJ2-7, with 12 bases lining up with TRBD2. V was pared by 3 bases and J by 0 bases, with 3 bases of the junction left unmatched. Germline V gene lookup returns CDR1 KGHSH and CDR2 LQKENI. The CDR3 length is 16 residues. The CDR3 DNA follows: TGTGCCAGCTCACCTGGACTAGCGGGAAACTCCTACGAGCAGTACTTC. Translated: CASSPGLAGNSYEQYF.

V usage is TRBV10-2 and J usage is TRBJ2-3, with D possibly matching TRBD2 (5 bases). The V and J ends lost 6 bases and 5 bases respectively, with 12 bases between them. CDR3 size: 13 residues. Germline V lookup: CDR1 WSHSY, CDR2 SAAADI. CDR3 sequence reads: CASRTLDQDTQYF. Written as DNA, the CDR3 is TGCGCCAGCAGGACACTAGACCAAGATACGCAGTATTTT.

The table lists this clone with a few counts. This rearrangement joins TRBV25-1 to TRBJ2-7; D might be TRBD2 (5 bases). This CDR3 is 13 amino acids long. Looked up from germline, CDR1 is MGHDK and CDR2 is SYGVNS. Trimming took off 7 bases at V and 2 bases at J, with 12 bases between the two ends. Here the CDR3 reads CASIGGPAYEQYF. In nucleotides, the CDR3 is TGTGCCAGCATCGGCGGGCCAGCCTACGAGCAGTACTTC.

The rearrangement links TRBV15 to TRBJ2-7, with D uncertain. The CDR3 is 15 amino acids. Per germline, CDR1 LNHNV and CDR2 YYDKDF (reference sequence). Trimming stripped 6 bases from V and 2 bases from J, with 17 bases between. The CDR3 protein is CATREDPGPAYEQYF. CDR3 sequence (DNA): TGTGCCACCAGAGAAGATCCGGGTCCGGCCTACGAGCAGTACTTC.